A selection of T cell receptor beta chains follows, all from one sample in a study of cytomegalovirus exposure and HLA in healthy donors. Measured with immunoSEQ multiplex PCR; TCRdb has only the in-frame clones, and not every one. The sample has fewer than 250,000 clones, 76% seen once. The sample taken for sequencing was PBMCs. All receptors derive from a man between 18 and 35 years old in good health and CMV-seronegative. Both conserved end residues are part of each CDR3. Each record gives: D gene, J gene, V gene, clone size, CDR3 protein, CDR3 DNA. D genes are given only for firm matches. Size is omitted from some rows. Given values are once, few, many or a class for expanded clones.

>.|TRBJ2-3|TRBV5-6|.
CASSLQGTDTQYF
TGTGCCAGCAGCTTACAGGGCACAGATACGCAGTATTTT
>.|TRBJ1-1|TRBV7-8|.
CASSLNLFPNTEAFF
TGTGCCAGCAGCTTAAACTTATTTCCAAACACTGAAGCTTTCTTT
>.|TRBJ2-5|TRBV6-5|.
CASSYSRGVGGETQYF
TGTGCCAGCAGTTACTCTAGGGGTGTCGGGGGAGAGACCCAGTACTTC
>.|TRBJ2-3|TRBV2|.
CASSEAIADTQYF
TGTGCCAGCAGTGAAGCGATAGCGGATACGCAGTATTTT
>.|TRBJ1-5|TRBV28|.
CASSFYRDYSNQPQHF
TGTGCCAGCAGTTTTTATCGAGACTATAGCAATCAGCCCCAGCATTTT
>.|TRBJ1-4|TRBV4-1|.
CASSQEEVVRGEKLFF
TGCGCCAGCAGCCAAGAAGAGGTAGTTCGAGGTGAAAAACTGTTTTTT
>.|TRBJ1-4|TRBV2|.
CASSAGQTNEKLFF
TGTGCCAGCAGCGCCGGACAGACTAATGAAAAACTGTTTTTT
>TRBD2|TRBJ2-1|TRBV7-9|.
CASSLRGGNEQFF
TGTGCCAGCAGCTTGAGGGGAGGGAATGAGCAGTTCTTC
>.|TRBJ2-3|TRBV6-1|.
CASEGNGDTQYF
TGTGCCTCAGAGGGCAATGGAGATACGCAGTATTTT
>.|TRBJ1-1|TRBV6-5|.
CASSYSSSGPVRAFF
TGTGCCAGCAGTTACTCGAGTAGCGGCCCGGTAAGAGCTTTCTTT
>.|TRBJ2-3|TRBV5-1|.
CASSIGQGTDTQYF
TGCGCCAGCAGCATCGGACAAGGCACAGATACGCAGTATTTT
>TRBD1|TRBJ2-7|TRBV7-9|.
CASSPRDSDYEQYF
TGTGCCAGCAGCCCCCGGGACAGTGACTACGAGCAGTACTTC
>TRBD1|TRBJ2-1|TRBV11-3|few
CASSGQGYEQFF
TGTGCCAGCAGCGGACAGGGATATGAGCAGTTCTTC
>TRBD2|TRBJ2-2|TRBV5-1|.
CASSLGLAGEGGELFF
TGCGCCAGCAGCCTAGGACTAGCGGGAGAGGGCGGGGAGCTGTTTTTT
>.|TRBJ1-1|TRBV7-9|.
CASSRREGTEAFF
TGTGCCTCATCGAGGAGGGAAGGAACTGAAGCTTTCTTT
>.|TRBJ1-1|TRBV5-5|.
CASSRTGSEEAFF
TGTGCCAGCAGCCGGACTGGAAGTGAGGAAGCTTTCTTT
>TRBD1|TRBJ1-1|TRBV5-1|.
CASSLDRPNRGTEAFF
TGCGCCAGCAGCTTGGACAGGCCAAACAGGGGCACTGAAGCTTTCTTT
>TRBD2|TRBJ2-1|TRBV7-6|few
CASSPTLAGGPHYNEQFF
TGTGCCAGCAGCCCCACACTAGCGGGAGGGCCGCATTACAATGAGCAGTTCTTC
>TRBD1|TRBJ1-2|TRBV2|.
CASSDSGGYYGYTF
TGTGCCAGCAGTGATTCAGGGGGCTACTATGGCTACACCTTC
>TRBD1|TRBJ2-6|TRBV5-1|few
CASRTGGTGANVLTF
TGCGCCAGTCGGACAGGGGGCACTGGGGCCAACGTCCTGACTTTC
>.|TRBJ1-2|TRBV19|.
CASSFREGYGYTF
TGTGCCAGTAGTTTCAGGGAAGGCTATGGCTACACCTTC
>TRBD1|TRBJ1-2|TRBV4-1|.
CASSHGQGASYGYTF
TGCGCCAGCAGCCATGGACAGGGGGCTAGCTATGGCTACACCTTC